This TCR beta chain was sequenced for a study of shared clonotypes between healthy human individuals. Study-wide context: Each donor had three CD4 naive, three CD4 memory, two CD8 naive and one CD8 memory plate.

Measured with immunoSEQ multiplex PCR; TCRdb has only the in-frame clones, and not every one. Of around 2,000,000 clones listed, just under 95% were seen once; the top ten hold 1% to 1.5%. CDR3 length: 16 residues. CDR1 is SGHTA and CDR2 is FQGTGA in the germline V gene. After removal of 5 bases from V and 5 bases from J, the junction contained 9 bases not matched to a gene. Naive CD8 cells lacked CD45RO, underwent positive selection for CCR7 and left out terminally differentiated effector memory CD45RA+ cells. Concerning this clone itself: Its antigen is still unknown.

Points from the study as a whole: Though the depth was large, rarefaction showed that sorted-subset sequencing was incomplete.

Sequencing was carried out using naive CD8+ T cells sorted from blood. The TCR sequence derives from a man younger than 35 in good health. This rearrangement joins TRBV7-3 to TRBJ2-5, with 12 positions matching TRBD2. DNA for the CDR3: TGTGCCAGCAGCCCCGGACTAGCGGGGTCGAGTGAGACCCAGTACTTC. Translation gives CASSPGLAGSSETQYF.